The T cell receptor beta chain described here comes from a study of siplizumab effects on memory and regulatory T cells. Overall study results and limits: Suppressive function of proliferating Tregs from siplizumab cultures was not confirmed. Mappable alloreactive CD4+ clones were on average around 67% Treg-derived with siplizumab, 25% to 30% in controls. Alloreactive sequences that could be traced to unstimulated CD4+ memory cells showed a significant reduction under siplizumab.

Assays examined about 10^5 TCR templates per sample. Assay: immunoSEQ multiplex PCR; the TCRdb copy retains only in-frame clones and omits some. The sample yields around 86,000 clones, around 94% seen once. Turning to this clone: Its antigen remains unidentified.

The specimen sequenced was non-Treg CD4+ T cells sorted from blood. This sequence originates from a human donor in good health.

CDR3 protein: CAREGLANTGELFF. CDR3 nucleotides: TGTGCCAGGGAGGGACTTGCGAACACCGGGGAGCTGTTTTTT. The chain joins TRBV21-1 to TRBJ2-2; the table assigns TRBD2, which was not confirmed against the DNA. TRBV21-1 is a pseudogene segment. CDR3 length equals 14 residues.